The rows below give T cell receptor beta chains drawn from one sample of a study of shared clonotypes between healthy human individuals. Using immunoSEQ multiplex PCR, the repertoire was profiled, and TCRdb retains in-frame clones only, with some absent. This sample carries 950,000 to 1,100,000 clones, around 82% of them seen once, and the ten largest clones take 0.55% to 0.7%. Sequenced sample: memory CD4+ T cells from PBMCs. These receptor sequences come from a man between 18 and 35 years old in good health. Some clones in this sample may be carry-over from other donors' samples. CDR3s include the opening cysteine and the closing phenylalanine or tryptophan. The D gene is left open where the match is weak. Size is stated for part of the rows, as once, few or many counts, or as a class when the clone is expanded.

D gene: .; clone size: once; V gene: TRBV4-3; J gene: TRBJ2-7; CDR3 DNA: TGCGCCAGCAGCCAAGCAGGGGCAGACTACGAGCAGTACTTC; CDR3 protein: CASSQAGADYEQYF
D gene: .; clone size: .; V gene: TRBV28; J gene: TRBJ2-2; CDR3 DNA: TGTGCCAGCAGTTTAGGGGGACTCTACACCGGGGAGCTGTTTTTT; CDR3 protein: CASSLGGLYTGELFF
D gene: .; clone size: .; V gene: TRBV6-6; J gene: TRBJ1-5; CDR3 DNA: TGTGCCAGCAGTCCCATCCGAGGGCAGCCCCAGCATTTT; CDR3 protein: CASSPIRGQPQHF
D gene: TRBD2; clone size: .; V gene: TRBV11-2; J gene: TRBJ2-3; CDR3 DNA: TGTGCCAGCACCCGCTCGGGACTAGCGGGAGATACGCAGTATTTT; CDR3 protein: CASTRSGLAGDTQYF
D gene: .; clone size: .; V gene: TRBV7-2; J gene: TRBJ2-2; CDR3 DNA: TGTGCCAGCAGGGCCCTGGGACTCCGCACCGGGGAGCTGTTTTTT; CDR3 protein: CASRALGLRTGELFF
D gene: TRBD1; clone size: few; V gene: TRBV19; J gene: TRBJ1-5; CDR3 DNA: TGTGCCAGTAGTATAGGGGACAGGGGGCTCAATCAGCCCCAGCATTTT; CDR3 protein: CASSIGDRGLNQPQHF
D gene: .; clone size: many; V gene: TRBV29-1; J gene: TRBJ1-1; CDR3 DNA: TGCAGCGTTGAATTAGGCAGGTCTGAAGCTTTCTTT; CDR3 protein: CSVELGRSEAFF
D gene: .; clone size: once; V gene: TRBV6-1; J gene: TRBJ2-7; CDR3 DNA: TGTGCCAGCCGGGGCTCAGGGCCAGCGGCCTACGAGCAGTACTTC; CDR3 protein: CASRGSGPAAYEQYF
D gene: .; clone size: .; V gene: TRBV4-3; J gene: TRBJ1-5; CDR3 DNA: TGCGCCAGCAGCCTAAATGCGGGGCAGCCCCAGCATTTT; CDR3 protein: CASSLNAGQPQHF
D gene: .; clone size: .; V gene: TRBV18; J gene: TRBJ1-1; CDR3 DNA: TGTGCCAGCTCACCAAACCGGCCGGAGCCTGGGGCTTTCTTT; CDR3 protein: CASSPNRPEPGAFF
D gene: .; clone size: .; V gene: TRBV28; J gene: TRBJ2-3; CDR3 DNA: TGTGCCAGCAGTTTATGGGGAAAGGCTAGCACAGATACGCAGTATTTT; CDR3 protein: CASSLWGKASTDTQYF
D gene: .; clone size: once; V gene: TRBV7-8; J gene: TRBJ2-4; CDR3 DNA: TGTGCCAGCAGCTTAAGGGACACGAACATTCAGTACTTC; CDR3 protein: CASSLRDTNIQYF
D gene: TRBD1; clone size: few; V gene: TRBV2; J gene: TRBJ1-3; CDR3 DNA: TGTGCCAGCGGAAGAACAGGGGTGGGAAACACCATATATTTT; CDR3 protein: CASGRTGVGNTIYF
D gene: .; clone size: .; V gene: TRBV7-2; J gene: TRBJ2-3; CDR3 DNA: TGTGCCAGCAGGGCCCCAGGTTCCACAGATACGCAGTATTTT; CDR3 protein: CASRAPGSTDTQYF
D gene: .; clone size: .; V gene: TRBV10-3; J gene: TRBJ1-2; CDR3 DNA: TGTGCCATCAGTCAGGTTAAAGGAAGCTACACCTTC; CDR3 protein: CAISQVKGSYTF
D gene: TRBD1; clone size: .; V gene: TRBV2; J gene: TRBJ1-4; CDR3 DNA: TGTGCCAGCAGTCCAGGGGGCCATTATAGGGAAAAACTGTTTTTT; CDR3 protein: CASSPGGHYREKLFF
D gene: .; clone size: .; V gene: TRBV7-2; J gene: TRBJ2-3; CDR3 DNA: TGTGCCAGCAGTCACGCCGGGACCTGGGGTCAGTATTTT; CDR3 protein: CASSHAGTWGQYF
D gene: .; clone size: .; V gene: TRBV7-8; J gene: TRBJ2-2; CDR3 DNA: TGTGCCAGCAGCCGACGGGCGACCACCGGGGAGCTGTTTTTT; CDR3 protein: CASSRRATTGELFF
D gene: .; clone size: .; V gene: TRBV6-5; J gene: TRBJ1-1; CDR3 DNA: TGTGCCAGCAGTCGGAAGGGAACTGAAGCTTTCTTT; CDR3 protein: CASSRKGTEAFF
D gene: TRBD1; clone size: .; V gene: TRBV5-1; J gene: TRBJ2-7; CDR3 DNA: TGCGCCAGCAGCCCCAAACCCGCGGACAGGGGTATCGGCGAGCAGTACTTC; CDR3 protein: CASSPKPADRGIGEQYF
D gene: .; clone size: .; V gene: TRBV5-1; J gene: TRBJ1-4; CDR3 DNA: TGCGCCAGCAGCTTGGATGGACAGCGAGGTTTGAAACTGTTTTTT; CDR3 protein: CASSLDGQRGLKLFF
D gene: .; clone size: .; V gene: TRBV5-6; J gene: TRBJ1-1; CDR3 DNA: TGTGCCAGCAGCAGCCTGGTCGGCTGGAACACTGAAGCTTTCTTT; CDR3 protein: CASSSLVGWNTEAFF
D gene: .; clone size: few; V gene: TRBV9; J gene: TRBJ2-5; CDR3 DNA: TGTGCCAGCAGCGTAGACCCTAGCCGGGAGACCCAGTACTTC; CDR3 protein: CASSVDPSRETQYF
D gene: TRBD2; clone size: .; V gene: TRBV28; J gene: TRBJ2-2; CDR3 DNA: TGTGCCAGCAGTTCCGGGACTAGCGGGAGAAGGGGGGAGCTGTTTTTT; CDR3 protein: CASSSGTSGRRGELFF
D gene: TRBD2; clone size: .; V gene: TRBV7-8; J gene: TRBJ2-3; CDR3 DNA: TGTGCCAGCAGCAGGAGGTCGGGACTAGCGGGTCCAGATACGCAGTATTTT; CDR3 protein: CASSRRSGLAGPDTQYF
D gene: TRBD1; clone size: .; V gene: TRBV2; J gene: TRBJ1-2; CDR3 DNA: TGTGCCAGCAGTCCAGGACAGGGGGCGTTTTATGGCTACACCTTC; CDR3 protein: CASSPGQGAFYGYTF
D gene: TRBD2; clone size: .; V gene: TRBV5-4; J gene: TRBJ2-1; CDR3 DNA: TGTGCCAGCAGCTTGGGGGGGGCTAGCGGGTACAATGAGCAGTTCTTC; CDR3 protein: CASSLGGASGYNEQFF
D gene: TRBD2; clone size: .; V gene: TRBV4-2; J gene: TRBJ2-5; CDR3 DNA: TGTGCCAGCAGCCAAGCGCTAGCGGGAGATGAGACCCAGTACTTC; CDR3 protein: CASSQALAGDETQYF
D gene: TRBD1; clone size: .; V gene: TRBV7-2; J gene: TRBJ2-3; CDR3 DNA: TGTGCCAGCAGCTCCCGGGTGGGACAGGGGGTCACAGATACGCAGTATTTT; CDR3 protein: CASSSRVGQGVTDTQYF
D gene: .; clone size: .; V gene: TRBV20-1; J gene: TRBJ2-4; CDR3 DNA: TGCAGTGCCGACACTGATGAGTTACAGTACTTC; CDR3 protein: CSADTDELQYF
D gene: TRBD1; clone size: .; V gene: TRBV5-8; J gene: TRBJ2-5; CDR3 DNA: TGTGCCAGCAGCCCCTACAGGGGAGTAGGAGAGACCCAGTACTTC; CDR3 protein: CASSPYRGVGETQYF
D gene: TRBD2; clone size: .; V gene: TRBV10-3; J gene: TRBJ2-7; CDR3 DNA: TGTGCCATCAGCGGTAGCGGGAGGGGAGTAGAGCAGTACTTC; CDR3 protein: CAISGSGRGVEQYF
D gene: TRBD1; clone size: .; V gene: TRBV7-2; J gene: TRBJ1-2; CDR3 DNA: TGTGCCAGCAGCTTAGTAGGGCAGGGGGCAGAGGATGGCTACACCTTC; CDR3 protein: CASSLVGQGAEDGYTF
D gene: TRBD2; clone size: .; V gene: TRBV5-1; J gene: TRBJ2-5; CDR3 DNA: TGCGCCAGCAGCTGGGGACTAGCGGGTCTCCAAGAGACCCAGTACTTC; CDR3 protein: CASSWGLAGLQETQYF
D gene: .; clone size: .; V gene: TRBV30; J gene: TRBJ2-1; CDR3 DNA: TGTGCCTGGACGCAGGGGTCCTACAATGAGCAGTTCTTC; CDR3 protein: CAWTQGSYNEQFF
D gene: .; clone size: few; V gene: TRBV10-3; J gene: TRBJ1-1; CDR3 DNA: TGTGCCATCAGTGAGGAGAGGGGCACTGAAGCTTTCTTT; CDR3 protein: CAISEERGTEAFF
D gene: .; clone size: .; V gene: TRBV6-6; J gene: TRBJ1-1; CDR3 DNA: TGTGCCAGCATATCTGTTCCAGAGGGGAACACTGAAGCTTTCTTT; CDR3 protein: CASISVPEGNTEAFF
D gene: .; clone size: .; V gene: TRBV5-5; J gene: TRBJ1-5; CDR3 DNA: TGTGCCAGCAGCTTACAGGTGGGCCAGCCCCAGCATTTT; CDR3 protein: CASSLQVGQPQHF
D gene: .; clone size: .; V gene: TRBV4-1; J gene: TRBJ1-3; CDR3 DNA: TGCGCCAGCAGCCAAGACGACAATACTGGAAACACCATATATTTT; CDR3 protein: CASSQDDNTGNTIYF
D gene: TRBD2; clone size: few; V gene: TRBV7-3; J gene: TRBJ2-3; CDR3 DNA: TGTGCCAGCACCCTGGGACTAGCGGTCACAGATACGCAGTATTTT; CDR3 protein: CASTLGLAVTDTQYF
D gene: TRBD1; clone size: few; V gene: TRBV7-2; J gene: TRBJ2-5; CDR3 DNA: TGTGCCAGCAGCCCCTTGAGGGGGCTTGAGACCCAGTACTTC; CDR3 protein: CASSPLRGLETQYF
D gene: TRBD2; clone size: .; V gene: TRBV28; J gene: TRBJ2-1; CDR3 DNA: TGTGCCAGCAGCCCCCGTGGACTAGCGGGAGGGTCCTACTACAATGAGCAGTTCTTC; CDR3 protein: CASSPRGLAGGSYYNEQFF
D gene: .; clone size: .; V gene: TRBV5-1; J gene: TRBJ2-7; CDR3 DNA: TGCGCCAGCAGCTTGGGGGACATTCTATCCTACGAGCAGTACTTC; CDR3 protein: CASSLGDILSYEQYF
D gene: .; clone size: .; V gene: TRBV6-1; J gene: TRBJ2-7; CDR3 DNA: TGTGCCAGCAGAACAGGTGGTAGGTGGTCGGACGAGCAGTACTTC; CDR3 protein: CASRTGGRWSDEQYF
D gene: .; clone size: .; V gene: TRBV7-3; J gene: TRBJ2-1; CDR3 DNA: TGTGCCAGCAGCGTCACAGCCTTATCCTACAATGAGCAGTTCTTC; CDR3 protein: CASSVTALSYNEQFF
D gene: .; clone size: few; V gene: TRBV5-1; J gene: TRBJ2-3; CDR3 DNA: TGCGCCAGCAGCAGAACCGGGACTCCGACTAGCACAGATACGCAGTATTTT; CDR3 protein: CASSRTGTPTSTDTQYF
D gene: .; clone size: .; V gene: TRBV27; J gene: TRBJ2-5; CDR3 DNA: TGTGCCAGCAGTTCCCACGGAACGCCCTTGGAGTACTTC; CDR3 protein: CASSSHGTPLEYF
D gene: TRBD1; clone size: .; V gene: TRBV9; J gene: TRBJ1-4; CDR3 DNA: TGTGCCAGCAGCGCCGGGACAGGGTTTGAAAAACTGTTTTTT; CDR3 protein: CASSAGTGFEKLFF
D gene: .; clone size: .; V gene: TRBV7-9; J gene: TRBJ2-2; CDR3 DNA: TGTGCCAGCAGCTTAGGAGGGATCCTGGGCGGGGAGCTGTTTTTT; CDR3 protein: CASSLGGILGGELFF
D gene: .; clone size: .; V gene: TRBV5-1; J gene: TRBJ2-3; CDR3 DNA: TGCGCCAGCAGCTTCGTACAGGGTACAGATACGCAGTATTTT; CDR3 protein: CASSFVQGTDTQYF
D gene: .; clone size: .; V gene: TRBV11-2; J gene: TRBJ2-1; CDR3 DNA: TGTGCCAGCGGGAAGACGGGTTCCTACAATGAGCAGTTCTTC; CDR3 protein: CASGKTGSYNEQFF
D gene: .; clone size: .; V gene: TRBV25-1; J gene: TRBJ1-2; CDR3 DNA: TGTGCCAGCAGTGAATTTAAGGTTGACTATGGCTACACCTTC; CDR3 protein: CASSEFKVDYGYTF
D gene: .; clone size: .; V gene: TRBV7-8; J gene: TRBJ2-1; CDR3 DNA: TGTGCCAGCAGCTTAGCAGGTCACGATGAGCAGTTCTTC; CDR3 protein: CASSLAGHDEQFF